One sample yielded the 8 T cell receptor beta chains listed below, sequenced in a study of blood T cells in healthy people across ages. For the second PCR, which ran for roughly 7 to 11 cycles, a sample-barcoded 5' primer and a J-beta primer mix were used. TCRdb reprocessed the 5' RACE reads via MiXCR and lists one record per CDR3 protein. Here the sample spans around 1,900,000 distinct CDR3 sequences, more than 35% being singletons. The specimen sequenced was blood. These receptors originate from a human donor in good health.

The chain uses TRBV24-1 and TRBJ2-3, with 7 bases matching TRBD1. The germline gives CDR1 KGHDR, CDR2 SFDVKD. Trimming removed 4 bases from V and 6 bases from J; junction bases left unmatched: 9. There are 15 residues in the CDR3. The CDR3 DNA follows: TGTGCCACCAGTGACCTGAACAGGGGAAGGGATACGCAGTATTTT. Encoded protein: CATSDLNRGRDTQYF.

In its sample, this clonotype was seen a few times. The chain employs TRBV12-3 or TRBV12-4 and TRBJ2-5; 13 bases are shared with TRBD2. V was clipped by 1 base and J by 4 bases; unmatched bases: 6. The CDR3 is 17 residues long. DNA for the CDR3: TGTGCCAGCAGTTTAGTTAGGGGGACTAGCGGGGCAGAGACCCAGTACTTC. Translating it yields CASSLVRGTSGAETQYF.

The CDR3 nucleotides read TGTGCCAGCAGTTACTCGATAGGGCCAGAGTCTTACAATGAGCAGTTCTTC. Its translation is CASSYSIGPESYNEQFF. This chain uses TRBV6-6 with TRBJ2-1; D is uncertain. The germline V and J ends were trimmed by 0 bases and 4 bases, with 16 bases remaining between them. The germline V gene has CDR1 MNHNY and CDR2 SVGAGI (reference sequence). The CDR3 contains 17 residues.

CDR3 nucleotide sequence: TGTGCCAGCAGCTTAACAGGGATAAGGGAAAAACTGTTTTTT. Encoded protein: CASSLTGIREKLFF. The chain carries TRBV11-2 and TRBJ1-4; D perhaps matches TRBD1 (6 bases). The V and J ends lost 2 bases and 8 bases respectively, with 12 bases between them. This CDR3 spans 14 amino acids. The germline V gene has CDR1 SGHAT and CDR2 FQNNGV.

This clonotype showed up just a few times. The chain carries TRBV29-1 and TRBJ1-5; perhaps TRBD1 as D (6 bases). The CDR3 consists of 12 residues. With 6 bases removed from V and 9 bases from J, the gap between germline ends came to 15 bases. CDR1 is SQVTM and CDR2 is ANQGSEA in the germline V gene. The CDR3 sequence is CSVGGREGPQHF. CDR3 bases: TGCAGCGTCGGGGGGCGGGAGGGGCCCCAGCATTTT.

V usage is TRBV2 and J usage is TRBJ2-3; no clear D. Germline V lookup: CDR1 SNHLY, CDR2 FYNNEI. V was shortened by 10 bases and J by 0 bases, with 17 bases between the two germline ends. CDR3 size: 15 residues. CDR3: CATYASLSSTDTQYF. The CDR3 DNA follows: TGTGCCACCTATGCTAGTTTAAGTAGCACAGATACGCAGTATTTT.

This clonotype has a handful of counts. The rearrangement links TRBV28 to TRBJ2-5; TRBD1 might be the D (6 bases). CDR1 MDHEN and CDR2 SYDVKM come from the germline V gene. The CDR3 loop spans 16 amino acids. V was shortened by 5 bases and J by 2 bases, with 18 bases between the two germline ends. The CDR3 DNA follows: TGTGCCAGCAGTGCTAGGGGGTACAGGGTTCAAGAGACCCAGTACTTC. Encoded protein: CASSARGYRVQETQYF.

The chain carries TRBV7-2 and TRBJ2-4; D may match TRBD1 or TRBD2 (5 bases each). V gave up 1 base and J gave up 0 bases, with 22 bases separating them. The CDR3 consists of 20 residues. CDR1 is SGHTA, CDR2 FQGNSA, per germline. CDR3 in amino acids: CASSLVVGEHIYLAKNIQYF. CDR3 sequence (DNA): TGTGCCAGCAGCTTAGTTGTGGGGGAACATATATATTTAGCCAAAAACATTCAGTACTTC.